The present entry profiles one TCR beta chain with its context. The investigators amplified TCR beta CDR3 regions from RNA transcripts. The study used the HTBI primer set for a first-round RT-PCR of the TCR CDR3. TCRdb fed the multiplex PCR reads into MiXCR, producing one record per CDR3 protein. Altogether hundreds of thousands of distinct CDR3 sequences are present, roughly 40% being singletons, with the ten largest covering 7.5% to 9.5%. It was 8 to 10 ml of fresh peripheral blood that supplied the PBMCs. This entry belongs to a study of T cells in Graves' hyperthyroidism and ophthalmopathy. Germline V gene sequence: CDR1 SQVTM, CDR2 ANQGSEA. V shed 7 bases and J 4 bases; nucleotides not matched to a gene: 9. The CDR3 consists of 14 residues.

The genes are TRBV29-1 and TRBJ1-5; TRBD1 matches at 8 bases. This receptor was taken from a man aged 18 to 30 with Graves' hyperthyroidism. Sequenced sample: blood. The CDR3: CSDGRQGSNQPQHF. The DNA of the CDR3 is TGCAGCGATGGGCGACAGGGGTCGAATCAGCCCCAGCATTTT. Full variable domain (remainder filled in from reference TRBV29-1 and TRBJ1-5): SAVISQKPSRDICQRGTSLTIQCQVDSQVTMMFWYRQQPGQSLTLIATANQGSEATYESGFVIDKFPISRPNLTFSTLTVSNMSPEDSSIYLCSDGRQGSNQPQHFGDGTRLSIL.